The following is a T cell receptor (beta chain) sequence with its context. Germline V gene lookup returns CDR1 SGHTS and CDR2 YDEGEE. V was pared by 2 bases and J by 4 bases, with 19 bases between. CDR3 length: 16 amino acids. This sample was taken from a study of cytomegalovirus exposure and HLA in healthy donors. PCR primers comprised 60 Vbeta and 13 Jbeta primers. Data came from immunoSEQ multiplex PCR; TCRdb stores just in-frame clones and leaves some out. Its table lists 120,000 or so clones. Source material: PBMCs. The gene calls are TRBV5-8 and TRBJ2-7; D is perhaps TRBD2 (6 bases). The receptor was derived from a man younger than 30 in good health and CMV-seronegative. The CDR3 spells CASSFAGTLSGYEQYF. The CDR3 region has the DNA TGTGCCAGCAGCTTCGCCGGGACTCTTAGTGGGTACGAGCAGTACTTC.